This entry is about one TCR beta chain. These data come from a study of blood T cell repertoires in COVID-19. The wider study: Samples taken during acute and convalescent COVID-19 were collected in the United States, Italy and Spain. T cells, B-cell-depleted T cells, or PBMCs supplied cDNA or gDNA.

Original handling: Counts of nucleated cells, estimated from reference gene primer amplification, were obtained. TCRdb's table, derived via immunoSEQ multiplex PCR, lists solely in-frame clones and lacks some. Clonal size and the V and J genes are those of that table, whereas D and trimming came from the DNA. Among over 200,000 clones listed, 65% to 85% were seen once. The V segment lost 3 bases and the J segment 4 bases; nucleotides outside the gene matches: 1. CDR3 length: 14 amino acids. Germline V CDR1 and CDR2: LNHDA, SQIVND (reference sequence). Sequenced sample: peripheral blood. This receptor was taken from a woman aged 45-65 years with acute or convalescent COVID-19. The chain employs TRBV19 and TRBJ2-7, with 12 positions matching TRBD2. The CDR3 protein is CASSIGLAGYEQYF. The CDR3 region has the DNA TGTGCCAGTAGTATCGGACTAGCGGGATACGAGCAGTACTTC.